This T cell receptor beta chain comes out of a study of shared clonotypes between healthy human individuals. Study as a whole: A couple of women and a few men aged 18 to 49 made up the donors. The plates for each donor numbered three CD4 naive, three CD4 memory, two CD8 naive and one CD8 memory.

This clone was recorded once. The ends lost 6 bases at V and 2 bases at J; junction bases unmatched: 14. Germline-derived CDR1 and CDR2 are MNHEY and SMNVEV (reference sequence). The CDR3 covers 17 residues. At deep level, the assay was performed. The protocol was immunoSEQ multiplex PCR, while the TCRdb copy is restricted to in-frame clones and leaves out a portion. Of more than 2,000,000 clones listed, 85% to 95% were seen once; the top ten hold about 0.39%. The chain recombines TRBV27 with TRBJ2-7; 9 nucleotides match TRBD1. Sequenced: naive CD4+ T cells from PBMCs. This sample's subset: CD45RA+ positively selected. This TCR was sampled from a man in his late teens or twenties in good health. Some clones in this sample may be carry-over from other donors' samples. The chain's CDR3 is CASSKSYTGTGTYEQYF. CDR3 coding DNA: TGTGCCAGCAGCAAATCGTATACCGGGACAGGGACCTACGAGCAGTACTTC.